What follows is one T cell receptor beta chain and its context. The CDR3 runs to 15 residues. Germline lookup yields CDR1 SQVTM and CDR2 ANQGSEA. Deletions cut 4 bases from V and 0 bases from J, with 16 bases between. The data were taken from a study of read filtering for tumor transcriptome and immune sequencing. Molecular barcoded adaptors covering alpha/delta and beta/gamma chains were used on 400 to 450 ng RNA. TCRdb re-analysed the reads in MiXCR, keeping a single row per CDR3 protein. The sample lists tens of thousands of distinct CDR3 sequences, around 20% occurring once. The rearrangement uses TRBV29-1 and TRBJ2-7; D is possibly TRBD2 (5 bases). Sequences were obtained from a population of CD138-negative cells sorted from bone marrow. This TCR came from a donor at least 40 years old with multiple myeloma. CDR3 amino acids: CSVGERRKISYEQYF. CDR3 nucleotide sequence: TGCAGCGTTGGCGAGCGGAGGAAAATCTCCTACGAGCAGTACTTC.